Listed below are T cell receptor beta chains from one sample, sequenced in a study of spatial heterogeneity in lung cancer. TCRdb fed the 5' RACE reads into MiXCR, producing one record per CDR3 protein. The sample shows about 7,200 distinct CDR3 sequences, less than 5.5% of them seen only once. The input for sequencing was normal lung tissue next to the tumor, taken at surgery. Source of these receptors: a female donor with early-stage non-small cell lung cancer. The CDR3 runs from the conserved cysteine through the conserved F or W. The D gene is left open where the match is weak. Where a row states a size, it is once, few, many or the class of an expanded clone; other rows omit it.

CDR3nt	CDR3aa	j_gene	abundance	d_gene	v_gene
TGTGCCAGCAGCATGGGACAGGGGGCACGGGAGCAGTACTTC	CASSMGQGAREQYF	TRBJ2-7	many	TRBD1	TRBV5-6
TGTGCCAGCAGCTTAGGGGAGGGCAATGAGCAGTTCTTC	CASSLGEGNEQFF	TRBJ2-1	.	TRBD2	TRBV7-9
TGTGCCAGCAGTTCCGCAGGGGGTTCGAATGAAAAACTGTTTTTT	CASSSAGGSNEKLFF	TRBJ1-4	many	TRBD1	TRBV27
TGCGCCAGCAGCGAATCCGGGACTGCCTATGGCTACACCTTC	CASSESGTAYGYTF	TRBJ1-2	many	.	TRBV5-1
TGCGCCAGCAGCTCCCGAGCGGGAGATACAGATACGCAGTATTTT	CASSSRAGDTDTQYF	TRBJ2-3	many	TRBD2	TRBV5-1
TGTGCCAGCAGCTTAGCAGCAGGGGATACCTACGAGCAGTACTTC	CASSLAAGDTYEQYF	TRBJ2-7	many	.	TRBV7-8
TGTGCCAGTAGTATAGCCTGGGGGGCGCGGGGCACAGATACGCGGTATTTT	CASSIAWGARGTDTRYF	TRBJ2-3	.	.	TRBV19
TGCGCCAGCAGCTTATCACAGGGTGGCACCGGGGAGCTGTTTTTT	CASSLSQGGTGELFF	TRBJ2-2	medium-sized	.	TRBV5-1
TGTGCCAGCAGTTCGACCCCGGCGGGCTGGGAGCAGTACTTC	CASSSTPAGWEQYF	TRBJ2-7	medium-sized	.	TRBV28
TGCAGTGGGGGGACAGGGGGAAATGAAGCTTTCTTT	CSGGTGGNEAFF	TRBJ1-1	medium-sized	TRBD1	TRBV20-1
TGTGCCAGCAGTTTGATAGGGACCGGGGAGCTGTTTTTT	CASSLIGTGELFF	TRBJ2-2	many	.	TRBV28
TGTGCCAGCCGCGGACAAAGTATGAACACTGAAGCTTTCTTT	CASRGQSMNTEAFF	TRBJ1-1	many	.	TRBV7-9
TGCAGTGCCGACCGGGACAGGGCTATTAATGAGCAGTTCTTC	CSADRDRAINEQFF	TRBJ2-1	medium-sized	TRBD1	TRBV20-1
TGCAGTGCTAGGGGGGGGGCGACCCTGGCGGTCATAAACACTGAAGCTTTCTTT	CSARGGATLAVINTEAFF	TRBJ1-1	many	.	TRBV20-1
TGTGCCAGTAGTATAGCCTGGGGGGCGCGGGGCACAGATACGCAGTATTTT	CASSIAWGARGTDTQYF	TRBJ2-3	many	.	TRBV19
TGTGCCAGCGTTGGGACAGGGAGCGGTCAGCCCCAGCATTTT	CASVGTGSGQPQHF	TRBJ1-5	few	TRBD1	TRBV12-3/TRBV12-4
TGTGCCAGCAGCTTAGACTTAGGGGAGCTATCTGGAGTTGGAACAGATACGCAGTATTTT	CASSLDLGELSGVGTDTQYF	TRBJ2-3	medium-sized	.	TRBV11-2
TGTGCCAGCAGTGACGAGAACTCTGGGGCCAACGTCCTGACTTTC	CASSDENSGANVLTF	TRBJ2-6	many	.	TRBV6-1
TGCGCCAGCAGCTTGCCAGGGGCCTACGAGCAGTACTTC	CASSLPGAYEQYF	TRBJ2-7	medium-sized	.	TRBV5-1
TGTGCCTCGACGGGGGGTTCCTACGAGCAGTACTTC	CASTGGSYEQYF	TRBJ2-7	many	TRBD2	TRBV10-3
TGTGCCAGCAGAGAGTTACTCAACTATGGCTACACCTTC	CASRELLNYGYTF	TRBJ1-2	medium-sized	.	TRBV2
TGTGCCAGCAGTTTATTGGGGGCAACTAATGAAAAACTGTTTTTT	CASSLLGATNEKLFF	TRBJ1-4	few	.	TRBV27
TGTGCCAGCAGCTTCCTCCTCTCGGGGGAAGGCACTGGCGAGCAGTACTTC	CASSFLLSGEGTGEQYF	TRBJ2-7	.	.	TRBV5-6
TGCGCCAGCAGCTTGTCCAGCGGCTACGAGCAGTACTTC	CASSLSSGYEQYF	TRBJ2-7	many	.	TRBV5-1
TGTGCCATCAGTGGGGGGTCCAGCACAGATACGCAGTATTTT	CAISGGSSTDTQYF	TRBJ2-3	many	.	TRBV10-3
TGTGCCAGCACCCCGGGGATGGTTTCCACTGAAGCTTTCTTT	CASTPGMVSTEAFF	TRBJ1-1	medium-sized	.	TRBV27
TGTGCCAGCAGTCCCATTAGCGGGAGGCGCTCTGATACGCAGTATTTT	CASSPISGRRSDTQYF	TRBJ2-3	many	TRBD2	TRBV6-5
TGTGCCAGACAGCCGGGACAGAGTATCGTTGAGCAGTTCTTC	CARQPGQSIVEQFF	TRBJ2-1	many	TRBD1	TRBV5-4
TGCGCCAGCAGCTTTGGGCGGGCGTCCACAGATACGCAGTATTTT	CASSFGRASTDTQYF	TRBJ2-3	many	.	TRBV5-1
TGCGCCAGCAGCTCCGACCTTTTTCCCTACGAGCAGTACTTC	CASSSDLFPYEQYF	TRBJ2-7	medium-sized	.	TRBV5-1
TGCAGTGCTAGTCGCCGGGACTTCCGGGGGACCGGGGAGCTGTTTTTT	CSASRRDFRGTGELFF	TRBJ2-2	many	.	TRBV20-1
TGTGCCAGCAGCGCCCAGACAGGGCTTGGAACAGATACGCAGTATTTT	CASSAQTGLGTDTQYF	TRBJ2-3	many	TRBD1	TRBV7-8
TGTGCCAGCAGCCTCGGACGGAATGAGCAGTTCTTC	CASSLGRNEQFF	TRBJ2-1	many	.	TRBV6-2/TRBV6-3
TGTGCCAGCAAGACTATGACAGGGGGCGGCCCCCCCAATGAGCAGTTCTTC	CASKTMTGGGPPNEQFF	TRBJ2-1	few	TRBD1	TRBV7-9
TGTGCCAGCAGTTACTTCGGGACTTCTAACACTGAAGCTTTCTTT	CASSYFGTSNTEAFF	TRBJ1-1	.	.	TRBV6-6
TGTGCCAGCAGCCCTGGGTCTCGACTTTCCTATGGCTACACCTTC	CASSPGSRLSYGYTF	TRBJ1-2	few	.	TRBV9
TGTGCCAGCAACAATCCCCGACAGGGGGGCGGATTAGAGACCCAGTACTTC	CASNNPRQGGGLETQYF	TRBJ2-5	medium-sized	TRBD1	TRBV7-9
TGCAGTGCCCGGCAGGGTAGCGGGAGTCAAGAGACCCAGTACTTC	CSARQGSGSQETQYF	TRBJ2-5	medium-sized	TRBD2	TRBV20-1
TGTGCCACCAGTGATCGCCCGGGCGGTGAGCAGTTCTTC	CATSDRPGGEQFF	TRBJ2-1	many	.	TRBV24-1
TGTGCCAGCAGTACCCGACGGACTAGCGGGTACAATGAGCAGTTCTTC	CASSTRRTSGYNEQFF	TRBJ2-1	medium-sized	TRBD2	TRBV27
TGTGCCAGTAGTCCTCTAGCTGGAGGCTCCTACAATGAGCAGTTCTTC	CASSPLAGGSYNEQFF	TRBJ2-1	many	.	TRBV19
TGTGCCAGCAGCCGTTTTATCGACGAGCAGTACTTC	CASSRFIDEQYF	TRBJ2-7	few	.	TRBV28
TGCGCCAGCAGCTTGGTTGGGACTAGCGGGAGTGGGCAAGAGACCCAGTACTTC	CASSLVGTSGSGQETQYF	TRBJ2-5	medium-sized	TRBD2	TRBV5-1
TGCAGTGCTAGAGATCAACGACAGGCGGACAGTACGCAGTATTTT	CSARDQRQADSTQYF	TRBJ2-3	many	.	TRBV20-1
TGTGCCAGCTCAGTGGAAGGGCAAGAGACCCAGTACTTC	CASSVEGQETQYF	TRBJ2-5	.	.	TRBV2
TGCAGCGTGGGGGGACAGGGAGGTCAGCCCCAGCATTTT	CSVGGQGGQPQHF	TRBJ1-5	few	TRBD1	TRBV29-1
TGTGCCAGCAGCCTCCGGGCTTTCACCGGGGAGCTGTTTTTT	CASSLRAFTGELFF	TRBJ2-2	.	.	TRBV4-2
TGCGCCAGCAGCTTACGGACTAGCGGGAGCGGGAACACCGGGGAGCTGTTTTTT	CASSLRTSGSGNTGELFF	TRBJ2-2	medium-sized	TRBD2	TRBV5-1
TGTGCCAGCAGCCTTAGGTTAGGCTACGAGCAGTACTTC	CASSLRLGYEQYF	TRBJ2-7	many	.	TRBV12-3/TRBV12-4
TGCAGCGTTGGCACTCGTTCGGGGGCCAACGTCCTGACTTTC	CSVGTRSGANVLTF	TRBJ2-6	medium-sized	.	TRBV29-1
TGCAGTGCTAGAGACACGGGAGAGAGAGACATTCAGTACTTC	CSARDTGERDIQYF	TRBJ2-4	.	.	TRBV20-1
TGCGCCAGCAGCTTTTCCGGGAGTGCACCAGAGACCCAGTACTTC	CASSFSGSAPETQYF	TRBJ2-5	medium-sized	.	TRBV5-1
TGTGCCAGCAGCTCCAGGCCGGGCCCTCGAACCGCAGATACGCAGTATTTT	CASSSRPGPRTADTQYF	TRBJ2-3	medium-sized	.	TRBV7-2
TGTGCCAGCAGCTACGACAGGGTCTACGAGCAGTACTTC	CASSYDRVYEQYF	TRBJ2-7	many	TRBD1	TRBV7-2
TGTGCCAGCAGCCAAGTGCGCTCACCCCTCCACTTT	CASSQVRSPLHF	TRBJ1-6	few	.	TRBV4-2
TGTGCCACCAGTGATGGCAACCCCGGGACAGGATTCTACAATGAGCAGTTCTTC	CATSDGNPGTGFYNEQFF	TRBJ2-1	medium-sized	TRBD1	TRBV24-1
TGTGCCAGCAGCCAAGAACGGTTTACAGGGAAGCGGTATGGCTACACCTTC	CASSQERFTGKRYGYTF	TRBJ1-2	many	.	TRBV3-1
TGTGCCAGCAGGCGGGACAGCAATAATTCACCCCTCCACTTT	CASRRDSNNSPLHF	TRBJ1-6	many	TRBD1	TRBV27
TGTGCCAGCACCCCCCGGCGGCTAGCGGGAGTGCGTGAGCAGTTCTTC	CASTPRRLAGVREQFF	TRBJ2-1	few	TRBD2	TRBV7-9
TGTGCCAGCAGCTCGGGCGTTAGGGAGGATGGCTACACCTTC	CASSSGVREDGYTF	TRBJ1-2	many	.	TRBV5-4